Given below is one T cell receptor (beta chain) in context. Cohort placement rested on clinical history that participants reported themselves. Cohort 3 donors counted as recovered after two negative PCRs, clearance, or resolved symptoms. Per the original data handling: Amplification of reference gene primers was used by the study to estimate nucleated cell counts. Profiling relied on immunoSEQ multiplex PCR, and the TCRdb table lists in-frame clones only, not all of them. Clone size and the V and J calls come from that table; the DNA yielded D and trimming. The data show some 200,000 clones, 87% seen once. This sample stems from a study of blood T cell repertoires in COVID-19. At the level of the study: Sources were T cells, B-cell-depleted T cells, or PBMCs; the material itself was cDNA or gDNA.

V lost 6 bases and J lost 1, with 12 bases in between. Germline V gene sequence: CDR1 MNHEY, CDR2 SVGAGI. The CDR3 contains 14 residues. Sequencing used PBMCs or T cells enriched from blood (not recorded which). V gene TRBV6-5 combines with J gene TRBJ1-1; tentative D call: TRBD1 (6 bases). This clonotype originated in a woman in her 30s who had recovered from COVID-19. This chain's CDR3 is CASSSGDGNTEAFF. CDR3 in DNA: TGTGCCAGCAGCTCAGGGGACGGGAACACTGAAGCTTTCTTT.